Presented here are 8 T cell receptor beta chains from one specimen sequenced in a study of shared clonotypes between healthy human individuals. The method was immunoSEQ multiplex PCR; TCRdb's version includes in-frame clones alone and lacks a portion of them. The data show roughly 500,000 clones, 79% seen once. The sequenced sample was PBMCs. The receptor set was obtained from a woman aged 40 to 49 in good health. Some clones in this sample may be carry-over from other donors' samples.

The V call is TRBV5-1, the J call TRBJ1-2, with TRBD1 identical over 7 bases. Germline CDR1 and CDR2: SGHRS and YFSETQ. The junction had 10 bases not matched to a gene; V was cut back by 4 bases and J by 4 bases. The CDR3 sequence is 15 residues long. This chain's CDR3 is CASSRLQGLAYGYTF. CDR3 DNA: TGCGCCAGCAGCCGCTTACAGGGGCTCGCCTATGGCTACACCTTC.

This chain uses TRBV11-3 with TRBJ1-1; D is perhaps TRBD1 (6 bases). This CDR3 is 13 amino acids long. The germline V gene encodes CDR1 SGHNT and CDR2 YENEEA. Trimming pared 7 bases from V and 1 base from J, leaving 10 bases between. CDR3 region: CASIWTANTEAFF. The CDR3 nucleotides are TGTGCCAGCATATGGACAGCGAACACTGAAGCTTTCTTT.

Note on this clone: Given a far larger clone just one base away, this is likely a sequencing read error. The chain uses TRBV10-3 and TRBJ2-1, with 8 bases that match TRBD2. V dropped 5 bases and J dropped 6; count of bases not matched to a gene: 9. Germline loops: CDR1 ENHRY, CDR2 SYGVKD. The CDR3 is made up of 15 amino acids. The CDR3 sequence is CAISYRREVPNEQFF. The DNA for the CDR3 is TGTGCCATCAGTTACAGGCGGGAGGTTCCCAATGAGCAGTTCTTC.

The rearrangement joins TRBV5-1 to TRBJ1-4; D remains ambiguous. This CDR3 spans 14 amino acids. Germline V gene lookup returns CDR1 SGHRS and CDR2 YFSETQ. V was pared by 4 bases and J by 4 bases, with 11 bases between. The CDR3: CASSTGPVNEKLFF. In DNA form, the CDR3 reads TGCGCCAGCAGCACCGGGCCAGTTAATGAAAAACTGTTTTTT. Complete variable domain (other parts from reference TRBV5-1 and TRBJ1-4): KAGVTQTPRYLIKTRGQQVTLSCSPISGHRSVSWYQQTPGQGLQFLFEYFSETQRNKGNFPGRFSGRQFSNSRSEMNVSTLELGDSALYLCASSTGPVNEKLFFGSGTQLSVL.

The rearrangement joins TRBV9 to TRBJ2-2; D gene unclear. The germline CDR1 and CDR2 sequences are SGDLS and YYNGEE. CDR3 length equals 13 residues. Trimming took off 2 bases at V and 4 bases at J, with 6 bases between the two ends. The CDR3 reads CASSVEFTGELFF. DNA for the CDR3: TGTGCCAGCAGCGTCGAATTCACCGGGGAGCTGTTTTTT.

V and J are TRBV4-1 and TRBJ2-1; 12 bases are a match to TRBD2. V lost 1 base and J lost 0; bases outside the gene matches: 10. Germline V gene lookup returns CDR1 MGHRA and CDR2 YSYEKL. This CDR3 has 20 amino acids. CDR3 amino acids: CASSQGGLAGRISSYNEQFF. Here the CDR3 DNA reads TGCGCCAGCAGCCAAGGGGGACTAGCGGGCCGAATAAGCTCCTACAATGAGCAGTTCTTC.

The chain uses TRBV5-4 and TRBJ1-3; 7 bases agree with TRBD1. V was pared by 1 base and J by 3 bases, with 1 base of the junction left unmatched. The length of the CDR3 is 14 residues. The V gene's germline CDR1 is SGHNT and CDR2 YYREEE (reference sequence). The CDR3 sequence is CASSLTGVGNTIYF. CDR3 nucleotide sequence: TGTGCCAGCAGCTTGACAGGGGTTGGAAACACCATATATTTT. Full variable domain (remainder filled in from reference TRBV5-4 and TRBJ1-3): ETGVTQSPTHLIKTRGQQVTLRCSSQSGHNTVSWYQQALGQGPQFIFQYYREEENGRGNFPPRFSGLQFPNYSSELNVNALELDDSALYLCASSLTGVGNTIYFGEGSWLTVV.

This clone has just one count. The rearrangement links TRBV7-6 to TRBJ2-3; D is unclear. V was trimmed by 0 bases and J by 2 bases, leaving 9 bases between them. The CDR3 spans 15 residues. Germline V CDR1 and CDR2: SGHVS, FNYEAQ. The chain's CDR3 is CASSLADPDTDTQYF. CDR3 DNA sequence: TGTGCCAGCAGCTTAGCCGATCCTGACACAGATACGCAGTATTTT.